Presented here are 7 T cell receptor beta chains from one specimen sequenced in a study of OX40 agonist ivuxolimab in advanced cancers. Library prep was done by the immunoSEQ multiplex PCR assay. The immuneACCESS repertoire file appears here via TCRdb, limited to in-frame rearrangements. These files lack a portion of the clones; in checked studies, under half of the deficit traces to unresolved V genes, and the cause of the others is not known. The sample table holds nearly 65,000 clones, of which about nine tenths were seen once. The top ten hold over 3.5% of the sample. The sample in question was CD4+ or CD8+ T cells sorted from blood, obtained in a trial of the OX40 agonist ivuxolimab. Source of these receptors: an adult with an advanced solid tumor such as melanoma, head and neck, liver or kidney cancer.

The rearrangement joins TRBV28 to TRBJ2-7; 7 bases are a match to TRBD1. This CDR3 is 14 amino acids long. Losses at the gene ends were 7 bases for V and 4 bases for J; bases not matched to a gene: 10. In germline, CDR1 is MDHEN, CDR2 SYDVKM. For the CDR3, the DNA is TGTGCCAGCAACCCCACAGGGGTAAGGTACGAGCAGTACTTC. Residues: CASNPTGVRYEQYF.

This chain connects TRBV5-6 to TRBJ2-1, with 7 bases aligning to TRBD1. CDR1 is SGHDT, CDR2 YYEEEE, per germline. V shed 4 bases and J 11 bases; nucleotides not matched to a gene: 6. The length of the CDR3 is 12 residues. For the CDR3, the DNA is TGTGCCAGCAGCGCACAACAGGGGAAGCAGTTCTTC. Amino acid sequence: CASSAQQGKQFF.

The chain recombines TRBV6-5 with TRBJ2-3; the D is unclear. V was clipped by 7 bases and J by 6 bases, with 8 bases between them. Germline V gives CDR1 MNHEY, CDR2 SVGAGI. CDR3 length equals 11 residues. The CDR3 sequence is CASTSFDTQYF. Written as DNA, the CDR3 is TGTGCCAGCACCAGCTTTGATACGCAGTATTTT.

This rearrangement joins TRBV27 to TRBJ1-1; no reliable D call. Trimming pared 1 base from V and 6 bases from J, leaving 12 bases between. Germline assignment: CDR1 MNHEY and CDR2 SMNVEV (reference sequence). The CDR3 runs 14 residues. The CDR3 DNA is TGTGCCAGCAGTTTATACGGGAGGGCGGCTGAAGCTTTCTTT. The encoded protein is CASSLYGRAAEAFF.

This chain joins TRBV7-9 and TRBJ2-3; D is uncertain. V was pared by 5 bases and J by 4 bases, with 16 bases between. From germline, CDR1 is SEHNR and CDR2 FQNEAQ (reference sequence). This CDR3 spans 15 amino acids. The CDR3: CASSPPSIFSDTQYF. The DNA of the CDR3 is TGTGCCAGCAGCCCACCCTCAATCTTTTCAGATACGCAGTATTTT.

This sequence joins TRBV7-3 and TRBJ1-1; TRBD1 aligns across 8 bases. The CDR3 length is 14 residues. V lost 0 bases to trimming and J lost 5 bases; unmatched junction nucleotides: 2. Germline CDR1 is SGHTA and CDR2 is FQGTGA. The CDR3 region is CASSLTDRATEAFF. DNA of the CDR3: TGTGCCAGCAGCTTAACGGACAGGGCTACTGAAGCTTTCTTT.

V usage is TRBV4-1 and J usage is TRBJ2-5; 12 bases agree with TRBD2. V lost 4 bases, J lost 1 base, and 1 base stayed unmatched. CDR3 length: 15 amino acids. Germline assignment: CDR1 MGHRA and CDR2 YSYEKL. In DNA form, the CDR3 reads TGCGCCAGCAGCCCGACTAGCGGGGGCCAAGAGACCCAGTACTTC. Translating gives CASSPTSGGQETQYF.